Following are 5 T cell receptor beta chains from one sample sequenced in a study of T cell clonotyping in hematopoietic cell transplantation. Time point denoted: recipient sample about 28 days before transplant, after cytoreduction. Sequenced by immunoSEQ multiplex PCR; TCRdb stores in-frame clones only, minus some. This table has about 5,900 clones, 70% to 90% appearing once. The sample here was peripheral blood mononuclear cells, taken before stem cell transplant. The source is a woman in her fifties or sixties with acute myeloid leukemia. Some clones in this sample may be carry-over from other donors' samples.

V and J are TRBV19 and TRBJ1-6; 7 nucleotides align to TRBD1. J was trimmed by 5 bases and V by 3 bases; bases with no gene match: 4. Germline CDR1 reads LNHDA; CDR2 reads SQIVND (reference sequence). This CDR3 comprises 15 residues. CDR3 region: CASSIRDSDNSPLHF. The DNA for the CDR3 is TGTGCCAGTAGTATCCGGGACAGTGATAATTCACCCCTCCACTTT. Combining the CDR3 with reference TRBV19 and TRBJ1-6 gives the whole variable domain DGGITQSPKYLFRKEGQNVTLSCEQNLNHDAMYWYRQDPGQGLRLIYYSQIVNDFQKGDIAEGYSVSREKKESFPLTVTSAQKNPTAFYLCASSIRDSDNSPLHFGNGTRLTVT.

A single count supports this clone. V is TRBV28 and J is TRBJ2-3; D unresolved. Germline values: CDR1 MDHEN, CDR2 SYDVKM. The CDR3 covers 14 residues. The V end lost 4 bases, the J end lost 4 bases, and 12 bases lay between the germline ends. The DNA for the CDR3 is TGTGCCAGCAGTTGGGTCAGAGACTCAGATACGCAGTATTTT. It encodes CASSWVRDSDTQYF.

CDR3 sequence (DNA): TGCAGCGTTGAGACCCCCTTCGGCGTCCGCGAGCAGTTCTTC. It codes for CSVETPFGVREQFF. V gene TRBV29-1 combines with J gene TRBJ2-1; D is unclear. Per the germline V gene, CDR1 is SQVTM and CDR2 is ANQGSEA. The CDR3 has 14 amino acids. Trimming left V 3 bases short and J 10 bases short, with 19 bases between.

The V call is TRBV7-8, the J call TRBJ2-3; 8 bases line up with TRBD1. The CDR3 runs 16 residues. Germline-derived CDR1 and CDR2 are SGHVS and FQNEAQ. Unmatched junction bases numbered 3, after V lost 1 base and J lost 0 bases. The chain's CDR3 is CASSLGTGLSTDTQYF. For the CDR3, the DNA is TGTGCCAGCAGCTTAGGGACAGGGCTCAGCACAGATACGCAGTATTTT.

The chain couples TRBV5-5 to TRBJ1-5; D gene uncertain. The V gene lost 0 bases and the J gene lost 8 bases, with 18 bases spanning the gap. There are 16 residues in the CDR3. Germline lookup yields CDR1 SGHKS and CDR2 YYEKEE (reference sequence). Here the CDR3 reads CASSLVGDIGEKPQHF. The CDR3 DNA reads TGTGCCAGCAGCTTGGTTGGGGATATTGGAGAAAAGCCCCAGCATTTT. Looking up the rest from reference TRBV5-5 and TRBJ1-5 gives the full variable domain: DAGVTQSPTHLIKTRGQQVTLRCSPISGHKSVSWYQQVLGQGPQFIFQYYEKEERGRGNFPDRFSARQFPNYSSELNVNALLLGDSALYLCASSLVGDIGEKPQHFGDGTRLSIL.